This T cell receptor beta chain was sequenced in a study of blood T cell repertoires in COVID-19. Study background: From T cells, B-cell-depleted T cells, or PBMCs came the material, which was cDNA or gDNA.

The table came from immunoSEQ multiplex PCR; TCRdb's copy has only in-frame clones and leaves some out. Here the sample spans about 110,000 clones, about two thirds being singletons. The receptor's source is a human donor with acute or convalescent COVID-19. The donor label of this sample is uncertain. Sequencing was done on a sample of peripheral blood.

In nucleotides, the CDR3 is TGTGCCAGCAGCCAGGAAGGTTGGACCGGGGAGCTGTTTTTT. Its translation is CASSQEGWTGELFF. The V call is TRBV11-1, the J call TRBJ2-2; no clear D. This CDR3 spans 14 amino acids. V lost 5 bases and J lost 5, with 12 bases in between. The V gene's germline CDR1 is SGHAT and CDR2 FQDESV (reference sequence).